Below are 27 T cell receptor beta chains sequenced from a single sample in a study of molecular identifiers for immune sequencing clone quantification. Each CDR3 protein gets one entry after TCRdb re-called the PCR reads with MiXCR. This sample carries about 35,000 distinct CDR3 sequences, about 18% of them seen once, and the ten largest clones take about 6.9%. The sequencing sample was made of naive CD8+ T cells from blood, with Jurkat cell RNA spiked in. Subset given: FACS-sorted CD8+CD4-CCR7+CD45RA+ naive T cells. Source of these receptors: a human donor in good health. Some libraries in this study had Jurkat cell RNA spiked in.

This clonotype was recorded at least ten times. CDR3 protein: CSARDTTSGRAYEQYF. As DNA, the CDR3 is TGCAGTGCTAGAGACACGACTAGCGGGAGGGCCTACGAGCAGTACTTC. This chain connects TRBV20-1 to TRBJ2-7; TRBD2 matches 14 bases. The junction had 3 bases not matched to a gene; V was cut back by 0 bases and J by 2 bases. Germline assignment: CDR1 DFQATT and CDR2 SNEGSKA (reference sequence). This CDR3 comprises 16 residues.

Points on this clonotype: A much more abundant neighbour one base away suggests this may be a read error. The chain joins TRBV5-8 to TRBJ1-5; D not resolved. The CDR3 has 13 amino acids. Per germline, CDR1 SGHTS and CDR2 YDEGEE. V lost 0 bases, J lost 6 bases, and 7 bases lay in between. The CDR3 bases are TGTGCCAGCAGCTTGGCAACATCTCAGCCCCAGCATTTT. Protein: CASSLATSQPQHF.

This clonotype has at least ten counts. V and J are TRBV20-1 and TRBJ2-5; D might be TRBD2 (5 bases). Germline V gives CDR1 DFQATT, CDR2 SNEGSKA (reference sequence). V was cut by 3 bases and J by 1 base, with 12 bases left in between. The length of the CDR3 is 14 residues. The CDR3 nucleotides are TGCAGTGCTAGTACGCCGGACTCCCAAGAGACCCAGTACTTC. It codes for CSASTPDSQETQYF.

This clonotype was observed many times. The chain has TRBV5-1 and TRBJ2-7; D is ambiguous. Trimming removed 0 bases at V and 1 base at J, with 8 bases between. The V gene's germline CDR1 is SGHRS and CDR2 YFSETQ. CDR3 size: 14 residues. The CDR3 coding sequence is TGCGCCAGCAGCTTGGTCAGGTCTTCCTACGAGCAGTACTTC. Residues: CASSLVRSSYEQYF.

The J gene is TRBJ2-1, the V gene TRBV27; 7 nucleotides line up with TRBD1. Germline V gene lookup returns CDR1 MNHEY and CDR2 SMNVEV (reference sequence). V was pared by 4 bases and J by 8 bases, with 14 bases of the junction left unmatched. This CDR3 spans 16 amino acids. CDR3 coding DNA: TGTGCCAGCAGTTGGTCTAAGGGACAGCTTGGCTATGAGCAGTTCTTC. Its protein is CASSWSKGQLGYEQFF.

Comment on this clonotype: This may arise from a read error, as a much more abundant clone is one base away. Without the conserved terminal phenylalanine or tryptophan, this CDR3 likely stems from a read error. The chain is built from TRBV7-6 and TRBJ2-7; D is uncertain. V was clipped by 5 bases and J by 1 base, with 6 bases between them. Germline CDR1 is SGHVS and CDR2 is FNYEAQ. The CDR3 runs 12 residues. The CDR3 DNA is TGTGCCAGCAGCCCGTCATCCTACGAGCAGTACCTC. Amino acid sequence: CASSPSSYEQYL.

This clonotype has ten or more counts. The chain is built from TRBV29-1 and TRBJ2-3, with 13 positions matching TRBD2. The trim removed 6 bases at V and 2 bases at J, leaving 2 bases unmatched. The CDR3 sequence is 14 residues long. The germline gives CDR1 SQVTM, CDR2 ANQGSEA. The CDR3 is CSVGTSGITDTQYF. The CDR3 nucleotides read TGCAGCGTGGGGACTAGCGGGATCACAGATACGCAGTATTTT.

This clonotype was observed at least ten times. This chain connects TRBV9 to TRBJ1-2; D possibly corresponds to TRBD1 (5 bases). V gave up 4 bases and J gave up 4 bases, with 14 bases separating them. The CDR3 is 14 amino acids. Germline V gene sequence: CDR1 SGDLS, CDR2 YYNGEE. Here the CDR3 reads CASSPAGGAYGYTF. CDR3 nucleotides: TGTGCCAGCAGCCCCGCGGGGGGAGCCTATGGCTACACCTTC. Complete variable domain (other parts from reference TRBV9 and TRBJ1-2): DSGVTQTPKHLITATGQRVTLRCSPRSGDLSVYWYQQSLDQGLQFLIQYYNGEERAKGNILERFSAQQFPDLHSELNLSSLELGDSALYFCASSPAGGAYGYTFGSGTRLTVV.

The genes are TRBV2 and TRBJ2-7; TRBD1 matches 8 bases. The J segment lost 3 bases and the V segment lost 4 bases, leaving 5 bases of the junction unmatched. Germline lookup yields CDR1 SNHLY and CDR2 FYNNEI. The CDR3 contains 14 residues. The chain's CDR3 is CASSVGQGDYEQYF. CDR3 bases: TGTGCCAGCAGTGTCGGACAGGGAGACTACGAGCAGTACTTC.

The chain combines TRBV12-3 or TRBV12-4 with TRBJ2-7; 8 bases are shared with TRBD2. This CDR3 is 14 amino acids long. With V trimmed by 7 bases and J by 2 bases, 7 bases remained unmatched. CDR3 bases: TGTGCCAGCACCTCCGGGACTAGAGCCTACGAGCAGTACTTC. The encoded protein is CASTSGTRAYEQYF.

This clonotype ranks as medium-sized. The CDR3 DNA is TGCGCCAGCAGCCAAGATACGGCGGGAGGGCCAGACACCGGGGAGCTGTTTTTT. It yields the protein CASSQDTAGGPDTGELFF. The V gene is TRBV4-3, the J gene TRBJ2-2, with TRBD2 identical over 9 bases. CDR1 is LGHNA and CDR2 is YSLEER in the germline V gene. V shed 0 bases and J 3 bases; nucleotides not matched to a gene: 8. The CDR3 is 18 residues long.

This clonotype was counted between two and nine times. The chain has TRBV7-2 and TRBJ1-6; the D is unclear. This CDR3 region has 12 residues. Trimming removed 5 bases from V and 11 bases from J, with 10 bases in between. Germline V gene data show CDR1 as SGHTA and CDR2 as FQGNSA. The CDR3 nucleotides read TGTGCCAGCAGCCTCCCAGGAGCACCCCTCCACTTT. It yields the protein CASSLPGAPLHF. The variable domain in full, with the rest retrieved from reference TRBV7-2 and TRBJ1-6, is GAGVSQSPSNKVTEKGKDVELRCDPISGHTALYWYRQSLGQGLEFLIYFQGNSAPDKSGLPSDRFSAERTGGSVSTLTIQRTQQEDSAVYLCASSLPGAPLHFGNGTRLTVT.

The rearrangement uses TRBV12-3 or TRBV12-4 and TRBJ2-7, with a possible D match to TRBD1 (6 bases). The CDR3 consists of 15 residues. Trimming took off 6 bases at V and 4 bases at J, with 19 bases between the two ends. CDR3 in DNA: TGTGCCAGCAGCCCGAGTCCCAGGGGCGGGTACGAGCAGTACTTC. It codes for CASSPSPRGGYEQYF.

This clonotype appeared many times. The chain has TRBV5-6 and TRBJ1-3; D gene ambiguous. Germline CDR1 SGHDT, CDR2 YYEEEE. The CDR3 is made up of 15 amino acids. The germline V and J ends were trimmed by 0 bases and 0 bases, with 7 bases remaining between them. Here the CDR3 reads CASSLVGFSGNTIYF. DNA of the CDR3: TGTGCCAGCAGCTTGGTTGGGTTCTCTGGAAACACCATATATTTT.

This clonotype showed up many times. The V gene is TRBV9, the J gene TRBJ1-4; D perhaps matches TRBD1 (6 bases). V was clipped by 0 bases and J by 3 bases, with 12 bases between them. Germline CDR1 SGDLS, CDR2 YYNGEE. The CDR3 sequence is 16 residues long. The CDR3 bases are TGTGCCAGCAGCGTAGCAGGGGACGGCTCTAATGAAAAACTGTTTTTT. Its translation is CASSVAGDGSNEKLFF.

This clonotype was detected ten times or more. The V and J genes are TRBV28 and TRBJ2-7; D possibly corresponds to TRBD2 (6 bases). Trimming left V 6 bases short and J 6 bases short, with 12 bases between. This CDR3 comprises 12 residues. Germline V lookup: CDR1 MDHEN, CDR2 SYDVKM. CDR3 DNA: TGTGCCAGCAGCAGGACTATGTTCGAGCAGTACTTC. Translation gives CASSRTMFEQYF.

This clonotype showed up just once. A much larger clone lies a single base off, so this may be a read error. This rearrangement joins TRBV7-9 to TRBJ2-7; the match to TRBD1 covers 8 bases. Germline V gene lookup returns CDR1 SEHNR and CDR2 FQNEAQ (reference sequence). This CDR3 comprises 15 residues. CDR3 nucleotide sequence: TGTGCCAGCAGCTTAGGTCGGACAGGGAGCTACGGGCAGTACTTC. Its protein is CASSLGRTGSYGQYF.

This clonotype was detected many times. This chain uses TRBV7-9 with TRBJ2-3; TRBD1 agrees at 10 bases. CDR1 and CDR2 (germline): SEHNR, FQNEAQ (reference sequence). V gave up 5 bases and J gave up 1 base; unmatched junction bases: 0. The CDR3 is 14 amino acids. CDR3 sequence: CASSGTGGTDTQYF. The DNA for the CDR3 is TGTGCCAGCAGCGGGACAGGGGGCACAGATACGCAGTATTTT.

This clonotype was seen repeatedly, ten times or more. The chain is built from TRBV5-1 and TRBJ1-1; a possible D gene is TRBD1 (5 bases). Germline lookup yields CDR1 SGHRS and CDR2 YFSETQ. This CDR3 is 13 amino acids long. The V gene lost 5 bases and the J gene lost 6 bases, with 14 bases spanning the gap. CDR3 in amino acids: CASRLVQAAEAFF. DNA of the CDR3: TGCGCCAGCAGGTTAGTACAGGCGGCTGAAGCTTTCTTT.

This clonotype was seen repeatedly, ten times or more. The chain joins TRBV7-9 to TRBJ2-5; no firm D call. Germline V CDR1 and CDR2: SEHNR, FQNEAQ (reference sequence). The CDR3 is 15 amino acids. Trimming cost V 7 bases and J 1 base, with 16 bases left between them. DNA of the CDR3: TGTGCCAGCACCCAAGTGGGAAGATTCCAAGAGACCCAGTACTTC. This gives the protein CASTQVGRFQETQYF.

This clonotype has at least ten counts. This chain joins TRBV28 and TRBJ2-7; no clear D. There are 13 residues in the CDR3. Germline values: CDR1 MDHEN, CDR2 SYDVKM. The V gene lost 2 bases and the J gene lost 3 bases, with 8 bases spanning the gap. The DNA for the CDR3 is TGTGCCAGCAGTTTAACGACTGACTACGAGCAGTACTTC. Protein sequence: CASSLTTDYEQYF.

For this clonotype: Being one base from a much bigger clone, this may be a read error. The V call is TRBV20-1, the J call TRBJ2-7; D may be TRBD2 (6 bases). V lost 6 bases and J lost 0, with 21 bases in between. Looked up from germline, CDR1 is DFQATT and CDR2 is SNEGSKA (reference sequence). The CDR3 extends over 16 amino acids. CDR3 region: CSAWTNGSGSSYEQYF. CDR3 sequence (DNA): TGCAGTGCGTGGACTAACGGGAGTGGGAGCTCCTACGAGCAGTACTTC.

Ten or more counts support this clonotype. The chain carries TRBV29-1 and TRBJ2-7, with a possible D match to TRBD2 (6 bases). The V end was cut by 6 bases, the J end by 1 base, with 13 bases between. From germline, CDR1 is SQVTM and CDR2 ANQGSEA. The CDR3 spans 13 residues. CDR3 amino acids: CSVGGGASYEQYF. CDR3 coding DNA: TGCAGCGTGGGGGGTGGTGCTTCCTACGAGCAGTACTTC.

This clonotype was counted at least ten times. The V and J genes are TRBV5-6 and TRBJ1-5; no clear D gene. Germline lookup yields CDR1 SGHDT and CDR2 YYEEEE. V was clipped by 0 bases and J by 6 bases, with 4 bases between them. This CDR3 has 12 residues. CDR3 residues: CASSLGSQPQHF. CDR3 DNA sequence: TGTGCCAGCAGCTTGGGGAGTCAGCCCCAGCATTTT.

This clonotype was found many times. V gene TRBV19 combines with J gene TRBJ2-7; a possible D gene is TRBD2 (5 bases). Trimming cost V 3 bases and J 0 bases, with 12 bases left between them. The CDR3 runs to 15 residues. Germline CDR1 reads LNHDA; CDR2 reads SQIVND (reference sequence). Here the CDR3 DNA reads TGTGCCAGTAGTATTGGAGTAGGACTCTCCTACGAGCAGTACTTC. This gives the protein CASSIGVGLSYEQYF. The whole variable domain, remainder taken from reference TRBV19 and TRBJ2-7, is DGGITQSPKYLFRKEGQNVTLSCEQNLNHDAMYWYRQDPGQGLRLIYYSQIVNDFQKGDIAEGYSVSREKKESFPLTVTSAQKNPTAFYLCASSIGVGLSYEQYFGPGTRLTVT.

This clonotype was observed many times. The CDR3 protein is CASSLESGADTQYF. The DNA for the CDR3 is TGTGCCAGCAGCTTAGAATCCGGGGCTGATACGCAGTATTTT. The genes are TRBV7-9 and TRBJ2-3; possibly TRBD1 or TRBD2 for D (5 bases each). V dropped 1 base and J dropped 6 bases, with 11 bases sitting between them. CDR1 and CDR2 (germline): SEHNR, FQNEAQ (reference sequence). This CDR3 has 14 residues.

This clonotype was recorded at least ten times. The CDR3 nucleotides read TGCAGTGCTAGACGGCATTCGGCTGGGGGTCTCATCTACTCGTCCTACGAGCAGTACTTC. This translates into CSARRHSAGGLIYSSYEQYF. J is TRBJ2-7 and V is TRBV20-1; D tentatively fits TRBD1 or TRBD2 (5 bases each). CDR3 size: 20 residues. V lost 2 bases to trimming and J lost 1 base, with 30 bases between them. Germline lookup yields CDR1 DFQATT and CDR2 SNEGSKA (reference sequence).